Below, one T cell receptor (beta chain) is given with its context. Its antigen is still unknown. Sequenced by immunoSEQ multiplex PCR; TCRdb stores in-frame clones only, minus some. The data hold more than 300,000 clones, with 70% to 90% observed a single time. This entry comes from a study of cytomegalovirus exposure and HLA in healthy donors. The study drew the donors from its 120-subject validation cohort, separate from the roughly 700-subject first cohort. Whole-study findings and limits: According to a later analysis, TCR clusters from the first cohort tended to co-occur in the roughly 110 validation repertoires. While the bulk of TCR sequences proved rare, some public TCRs turned up in many donors.

Per the germline V gene, CDR1 is SGDLS and CDR2 is YYNGEE. CDR3 length: 13 residues. The germline V and J ends were trimmed by 5 bases and 4 bases, with 12 bases remaining between them. The TCR originated in a woman aged 18-29 years in good health and CMV-seronegative. Sequenced: PBMCs. J is TRBJ1-1 and V is TRBV9; D is perhaps TRBD1 (5 bases). The CDR3 sequence: CASSRQGGTEAFF. The CDR3 region has the DNA TGTGCCAGCAGTAGGCAGGGAGGCACTGAAGCTTTCTTT.